A selection of T cell receptor beta chains follows, all from one sample in a study of CD8 T cells in ankylosing spondylitis. TCRdb processed the 5' RACE reads anew with MiXCR; each CDR3 protein has one entry. The sample has approximately 250,000 distinct CDR3 sequences, about 10% seen once; the top ten hold less than 3%. Source material: blood, either unsorted or a sorted T cell fraction (not recorded which). These TCRs come from a male donor with ankylosing spondylitis or in good health (not recorded which). Each CDR3 is given with its conserved first and last residue. The order of the fields is clone size, V gene, J gene, D gene, CDR3 protein, CDR3 DNA. D genes are given only for firm matches. Only some rows state a clone size, as once, few, many or a class for expanded clones.

size: NA
V: TRBV11-1
J: TRBJ1-2
D: TRBD1
CDR3: CASSLQRDRVGPGYGYTF
DNA: TGTGCCAGCAGCTTACAAAGGGACAGGGTCGGGCCTGGCTATGGCTACACCTTC

size: NA
V: TRBV11-3
J: TRBJ2-7
D: TRBD1
CDR3: CASSPSTGGLYEQYF
DNA: TGTGCCAGCAGCCCCTCGACAGGGGGACTGTACGAGCAGTACTTC

size: many
V: TRBV27
J: TRBJ2-7
D: NA
CDR3: CASSRGSLGEQYF
DNA: TGTGCCAGCAGTCGGGGGTCTCTAGGCGAGCAGTACTTC

size: many
V: TRBV5-1
J: TRBJ2-5
D: NA
CDR3: CASSGGSMEETQYF
DNA: TGCGCCAGCAGCGGCGGGTCTATGGAAGAGACCCAGTACTTC

size: many
V: TRBV5-1
J: TRBJ2-2
D: TRBD1
CDR3: CASRSEGAGTGELFF
DNA: TGCGCCAGCAGGTCCGAGGGGGCCGGCACCGGGGAGCTGTTTTTT

size: NA
V: TRBV18
J: TRBJ2-3
D: TRBD2
CDR3: CASSPSGRADMQYF
DNA: TGTGCCAGCTCACCTAGCGGGAGGGCCGATATGCAGTATTTT

size: many
V: TRBV5-1
J: TRBJ2-7
D: NA
CDR3: CASSLRPEGATYEQYF
DNA: TGCGCCAGCAGCCTTCGACCCGAAGGGGCGACCTACGAGCAGTACTTC

size: NA
V: TRBV10-1
J: TRBJ2-1
D: NA
CDR3: CASRLRGNEQFF
DNA: TGCGCCAGCAGGCTCCGAGGCAATGAGCAGTTCTTC

size: many
V: TRBV20-1
J: TRBJ2-3
D: TRBD2
CDR3: CSARDLRTSGTDTQYF
DNA: TGCAGTGCTAGAGATCTTCGGACTAGCGGCACAGATACGCAGTATTTT

size: NA
V: TRBV2
J: TRBJ2-1
D: NA
CDR3: CASSEAPVNLDEQFF
DNA: TGTGCCAGCAGTGAAGCGCCAGTCAACCTGGATGAGCAGTTCTTC

size: many
V: TRBV5-1
J: TRBJ1-1
D: TRBD1
CDR3: CASSLQQGWNTEAFF
DNA: TGCGCCAGCAGCCTCCAACAGGGGTGGAACACTGAAGCTTTCTTT

size: NA
V: TRBV7-2
J: TRBJ2-1
D: TRBD2
CDR3: CASSLAPPSGGPSSYNEQFF
DNA: TGTGCCAGCAGCTTAGCGCCCCCTAGCGGGGGTCCAAGCTCCTACAATGAGCAGTTCTTC

size: many
V: TRBV6-1
J: TRBJ2-2
D: TRBD1
CDR3: CASSPGQGVVRTGELFF
DNA: TGTGCCAGCAGCCCGGGACAGGGGGTTGTGAGGACCGGGGAGCTGTTTTTT

size: many
V: TRBV5-1
J: TRBJ2-1
D: NA
CDR3: CASSLGLGGGNEQFF
DNA: TGCGCCAGCAGCCTTGGACTAGGGGGAGGGAATGAGCAGTTCTTC

size: NA
V: TRBV7-2
J: TRBJ1-1
D: NA
CDR3: CASSHLTGHGTEAFF
DNA: TGTGCCAGCAGCCACCTGACAGGTCATGGTACGGAAGCTTTCTTT

size: many
V: TRBV20-1
J: TRBJ2-7
D: TRBD1
CDR3: CSARDGNPSGGREQYF
DNA: TGCAGTGCTAGAGACGGAAATCCCTCAGGGGGCCGGGAGCAGTACTTC

size: many
V: TRBV7-9
J: TRBJ2-7
D: NA
CDR3: CASSLVAGPFYEQYF
DNA: TGTGCCAGCAGCTTAGTGGCCGGACCGTTCTACGAGCAGTACTTC

size: NA
V: TRBV6-6
J: TRBJ1-1
D: NA
CDR3: CASSYGENTEAFF
DNA: TGTGCCAGCAGTTACGGGGAAAACACTGAAGCTTTCTTT

size: few
V: TRBV18
J: TRBJ1-6
D: NA
CDR3: CASSPAADSPLHF
DNA: TGTGCCAGCTCACCGGCGGCCGATTCACCCCTCCACTTT

size: many
V: TRBV11-2
J: TRBJ2-1
D: NA
CDR3: CASSLRESGNEQFF
DNA: TGTGCCAGCAGCTTAAGGGAGTCGGGCAATGAGCAGTTCTTC

size: many
V: TRBV20-1
J: TRBJ2-7
D: NA
CDR3: CSAVRQTYEQYF
DNA: TGCAGTGCCGTTCGGCAGACCTACGAGCAGTACTTC

size: many
V: TRBV29-1
J: TRBJ2-2
D: NA
CDR3: CSVDNQNTGELFF
DNA: TGCAGCGTCGACAACCAGAACACCGGGGAGCTGTTTTTT

size: few
V: TRBV5-1
J: TRBJ2-1
D: TRBD2
CDR3: CASSLVTSGSNEQFF
DNA: TGCGCCAGCAGCTTGGTGACTAGCGGGAGTAATGAGCAGTTCTTC

size: few
V: TRBV7-9
J: TRBJ2-1
D: NA
CDR3: CASSFNQGYNEQFF
DNA: TGTGCCAGCAGCTTTAATCAGGGATACAATGAGCAGTTCTTC

size: many
V: TRBV12-3/TRBV12-4
J: TRBJ1-4
D: NA
CDR3: CASSFGQDPFF
DNA: TGTGCCAGCAGTTTCGGGCAGGACCCGTTTTTT

size: NA
V: TRBV15
J: TRBJ1-5
D: NA
CDR3: CATSRDDGRVYSNQPQHF
DNA: TGTGCCACCAGCAGAGATGACGGCAGGGTCTATAGCAATCAGCCCCAGCATTTT

size: many
V: TRBV6-1
J: TRBJ2-2
D: NA
CDR3: CASTSLPAKGTGELFF
DNA: TGTGCCAGCACATCCCTTCCAGCAAAGGGCACCGGGGAGCTGTTTTTT

size: few
V: TRBV7-9
J: TRBJ2-4
D: NA
CDR3: CASSSAQAKNIQYF
DNA: TGTGCCAGCAGCTCTGCCCAAGCCAAAAACATTCAGTACTTC

size: many
V: TRBV21-1
J: TRBJ1-2
D: NA
CDR3: CASSSRTERSYGYTF
DNA: TGTGCCAGCAGCTCCCGGACGGAGAGGAGCTATGGCTACACCTTC

size: many
V: TRBV3-1
J: TRBJ2-1
D: TRBD2
CDR3: CASSQGIAGGYNEQFF
DNA: TGTGCCAGCAGCCAAGGAATAGCGGGGGGCTACAATGAGCAGTTCTTC

size: many
V: TRBV6-5
J: TRBJ1-6
D: TRBD1
CDR3: CASSSGTGQSPLHF
DNA: TGTGCCAGCAGTTCCGGGACAGGGCAATCACCCCTCCACTTT

size: many
V: TRBV30
J: TRBJ1-1
D: NA
CDR3: CAWSVDRNTEAFF
DNA: TGTGCCTGGAGTGTGGATAGGAACACTGAAGCTTTCTTT

size: many
V: TRBV18
J: TRBJ1-1
D: NA
CDR3: CASSPILGPNTEAFF
DNA: TGTGCCAGCTCACCAATACTAGGACCGAACACTGAAGCTTTCTTT

size: many
V: TRBV5-6
J: TRBJ1-1
D: NA
CDR3: CASSLSGLVNTEAFF
DNA: TGTGCCAGCAGCTTGTCGGGACTGGTAAACACTGAAGCTTTCTTT

size: NA
V: TRBV7-9
J: TRBJ2-1
D: TRBD2
CDR3: CANSGTFSSYNEQFF
DNA: TGTGCCAACAGCGGGACGTTTAGCTCCTACAATGAGCAGTTCTTC

size: many
V: TRBV21-1
J: TRBJ1-1
D: NA
CDR3: CASSKEGVWNTEAFF
DNA: TGTGCCAGCAGCAAAGAGGGTGTCTGGAACACTGAAGCTTTCTTT

size: many
V: TRBV4-1
J: TRBJ2-7
D: NA
CDR3: CASSQDRDYEQYF
DNA: TGCGCCAGCAGCCAAGATCGGGATTACGAGCAGTACTTC